The 26 T cell receptor beta chains below come from one sample, sequenced in a study of cytomegalovirus exposure and HLA in healthy donors. Use of 60 Vbeta and 13 Jbeta primers characterized the PCR. The table came from immunoSEQ multiplex PCR; TCRdb's copy has only in-frame clones and leaves some out. The sample shows 140,000 or so clones, approximately 72% of them seen only once. The sample taken for sequencing was PBMCs. Receptors were obtained from a woman aged 55-70 years in good health and CMV-seronegative.

The chain recombines TRBV7-3 with TRBJ1-1, with 8 bases matching TRBD1. Trimming at V came to 3 bases and at J to 7 bases, leaving 4 bases not matched to a gene. CDR1 and CDR2 (germline): SGHTA, FQGTGA. This CDR3 comprises 13 residues. CDR3 amino acids: CASSLTGAIEAFF. DNA of the CDR3: TGTGCCAGCAGCTTGACAGGGGCCATTGAAGCTTTCTTT.

To note about this clone: The identical CDR3 is also encoded by other nucleotide sequences in the sample. The chain has TRBV11-3 and TRBJ1-1, with D unclear. Trimming shortened V by 1 base and J by 1 base, and 4 bases separated the two germline ends. Germline V lookup: CDR1 SGHNT, CDR2 YENEEA. The CDR3 consists of 13 residues. The CDR3 sequence is CASSLGGNTEAFF. The CDR3, as DNA: TGTGCCAGCAGCTTAGGCGGGAACACTGAAGCTTTCTTT.

The genes are TRBV2 and TRBJ2-5; unclear D gene. The CDR3 spans 13 residues. Trimming took off 6 bases at V and 4 bases at J, with 12 bases between the two ends. Looked up from germline, CDR1 is SNHLY and CDR2 is FYNNEI. The DNA of the CDR3 is TGTGCCAGCAGAGCCTACAGTCGAGAGACCCAGTACTTC. This gives the protein CASRAYSRETQYF.

In its sample, this clone was seen a few times. The V call is TRBV12-5, the J call TRBJ2-6, with TRBD1 identical over 11 bases. Germline V gene sequence: CDR1 LGHNT, CDR2 FRNRAP. Germline trimming cut 4 bases from V and 3 bases from J; bases unmatched to any gene: 8. The CDR3 runs 18 residues. CDR3: CASGSPGQGVNGANVLTF. The CDR3 coding sequence is TGTGCTAGTGGTTCCCCGGGACAGGGGGTTAATGGGGCCAACGTCCTGACTTTC.

The chain carries TRBV7-2 and TRBJ2-1; TRBD2 matches at 8 bases. Germline V gives CDR1 SGHTA, CDR2 FQGNSA. V was clipped by 4 bases and J by 15 bases; unmatched bases: 11. The CDR3 spans 13 residues. The CDR3, as DNA: TGTGCCAGCAGCTCCACCGGGACTAGTGTGATGTTCTTC. Protein sequence: CASSSTGTSVMFF.

About this clone: Other DNA variants within this sample encode the same CDR3. J is TRBJ2-1 and V is TRBV9; maybe TRBD2 (5 bases). Between the trimmed V and J ends, which lost 3 bases and 0 bases, there was a span of 10 bases. This CDR3 comprises 15 residues. Per germline, CDR1 SGDLS and CDR2 YYNGEE. CDR3: CASSASGSSYNEQFF. The CDR3 bases are TGTGCCAGCAGCGCCAGCGGTAGCTCCTACAATGAGCAGTTCTTC.

This chain connects TRBV6-1 to TRBJ2-5; TRBD1 matches at 10 bases. The J call is in doubt because the DNA end fits TRBJ2-7 better. CDR1 and CDR2 (germline): MNHNS, SASEGT. The CDR3 has 15 amino acids. The CDR3 loop reads CASSGGQGHSYEQYF. The CDR3 coding sequence is TGTGCCAGCAGTGGGGGACAGGGGCACTCCTACGAGCAGTACTTC.

This chain uses TRBV5-1 with TRBJ1-3; 10 nucleotides match TRBD1. Losses at the gene ends were 0 bases for V and 2 bases for J; bases not matched to a gene: 2. CDR3 size: 16 residues. Germline CDR1 reads SGHRS; CDR2 reads YFSETQ. The CDR3 protein is CASSLAGQGTGNTIYF. The CDR3, as DNA: TGCGCCAGCAGCTTGGCGGGACAGGGGACTGGAAACACCATATATTTT.

The J gene is TRBJ2-6, the V gene TRBV7-2, with 7 bases matching TRBD2. The V gene's germline CDR1 is SGHTA and CDR2 FQGNSA. J lost 2 bases, V lost 7 bases, and 8 bases had no gene match. This CDR3 comprises 16 residues. This CDR3 reads CASTQTSRPGANVLTF. In DNA form, the CDR3 reads TGTGCCAGCACCCAGACTAGCCGCCCTGGGGCCAACGTCCTGACTTTC.

This sequence joins TRBV5-4 and TRBJ2-2, with TRBD1 matching 9 bases. Germline V CDR1 and CDR2: SGHNT, YYREEE (reference sequence). The trim removed 0 bases at V and 7 bases at J, leaving 7 bases unmatched. The CDR3 extends over 16 amino acids. CDR3 protein: CASSLDRGRYGGELFF. The CDR3 DNA is TGTGCCAGCAGCTTGGACAGGGGGCGTTATGGCGGGGAGCTGTTTTTT.

The chain couples TRBV19 to TRBJ1-5; possible D gene TRBD1, 5 bases. Trimming took 2 bases from V and 1 from J, leaving 18 bases between them. Germline values: CDR1 LNHDA, CDR2 SQIVND (reference sequence). This CDR3 comprises 18 residues. The CDR3, as DNA: TGTGCCAGTAGTATAAAGTTCCAGGGAACCCTCAGCAATCAGCCCCAGCATTTT. Translation gives CASSIKFQGTLSNQPQHF.

This chain uses TRBV6-5 with TRBJ1-1; D is possibly TRBD1 (6 bases). Germline V gene data show CDR1 as MNHEY and CDR2 as SVGAGI. Between the trimmed V and J ends, which lost 7 bases and 5 bases, there was a span of 14 bases. The CDR3 covers 13 residues. Here the CDR3 reads CASKEQGLTEAFF. CDR3 nucleotide sequence: TGTGCCAGCAAGGAACAGGGTCTAACTGAAGCTTTCTTT.

The CDR3 DNA reads TGCGCCAGCAGGATCCGGGACAAGGATGGCTACACCTTC. Encoded protein: CASRIRDKDGYTF. This chain joins TRBV10-1 and TRBJ1-2, with a possible D match to TRBD1 (6 bases). V dropped 6 bases and J dropped 6 bases, with 14 bases sitting between them. Germline CDR1 WNHNN, CDR2 SYGVQD (reference sequence). The CDR3 covers 13 residues.

This clone was counted once. The chain couples TRBV5-1 to TRBJ2-2, with a tentative D call TRBD2 (6 bases). Germline CDR1 is SGHRS and CDR2 is YFSETQ. With 0 bases removed from V and 4 bases from J, the gap between germline ends came to 7 bases. CDR3 length: 14 residues. The CDR3 spells CASSLDGGTGELFF. The CDR3 nucleotides are TGCGCCAGCAGCTTGGACGGGGGCACCGGGGAGCTGTTTTTT.

This chain connects TRBV7-2 to TRBJ2-7, with TRBD1 identical over 10 bases. Per the germline V gene, CDR1 is SGHTA and CDR2 is FQGNSA. The CDR3 runs 15 residues. The J segment lost 5 bases and the V segment lost 5 bases, leaving 9 bases of the junction unmatched. The CDR3 protein is CASSPQTGGFDEQYF. The CDR3 DNA is TGTGCCAGCAGCCCGCAGACAGGGGGCTTCGACGAGCAGTACTTC. Combining the CDR3 with reference TRBV7-2 and TRBJ2-7 gives the whole variable domain GAGVSQSPSNKVTEKGKDVELRCDPISGHTALYWYRQSLGQGLEFLIYFQGNSAPDKSGLPSDRFSAERTGGSVSTLTIQRTQQEDSAVYLCASSPQTGGFDEQYFGPGTRLTVT.

The CDR3 nucleotides are TGTGCCAGCAGTACGACAGGGACGAGCGGGGAGCTGTTTTTT. Translating gives CASSTTGTSGELFF. This chain links TRBV6-6 with TRBJ2-2; 7 positions agree with TRBD1. This CDR3 has 14 residues. V lost 5 bases to trimming and J lost 7 bases; unmatched junction nucleotides: 7. In germline, CDR1 is MNHNY, CDR2 SVGAGI (reference sequence).

The gene calls are TRBV5-4 and TRBJ2-7, with 7 positions matching TRBD2. The CDR3 is 14 amino acids. CDR1 is SGHNT and CDR2 is YYREEE in the germline V gene (reference sequence). J was trimmed by 2 bases and V by 0 bases; bases with no gene match: 2. The CDR3 nucleotides are TGTGCCAGCAGCTTGGGAGGGAGGGCCTACGAGCAGTACTTC. Its protein product is CASSLGGRAYEQYF.

This clone appeared once. The chain links TRBV2 to TRBJ2-3; tentatively, D is TRBD2 (6 bases). CDR1 and CDR2 from the germline V gene are SNHLY and FYNNEI. This CDR3 region has 14 residues. V was pared by 6 bases and J by 2 bases, with 12 bases between. This chain's CDR3 is CASRATRITDTQYF. The CDR3 DNA is TGTGCCAGCAGGGCGACTAGAATCACAGATACGCAGTATTTT.

The CDR3 DNA follows: TGTGCCAGTAACCCACTAGCGGGAGAGGGTGAGCAGTACTTC. Amino acid sequence: CASNPLAGEGEQYF. This rearrangement joins TRBV19 to TRBJ2-7; 11 bases fit TRBD2. The CDR3 runs 14 residues. Per germline, CDR1 LNHDA and CDR2 SQIVND (reference sequence). With V trimmed by 7 bases and J by 7 bases, 9 bases remained unmatched.

About this clone: Other DNA sequences of this sample code for an identical CDR3. The chain recombines TRBV9 with TRBJ2-3; 12 nucleotides agree with TRBD2. V was pared by 0 bases and J by 4 bases, with 6 bases of the junction left unmatched. Germline V gene data show CDR1 as SGDLS and CDR2 as YYNGEE. The CDR3 contains 17 residues. In DNA form, the CDR3 reads TGTGCCAGCAGCGTAGACCCTAGCGGGAGGGCCGCAGATACGCAGTATTTT. It codes for CASSVDPSGRAADTQYF.

The V gene is TRBV5-4, the J gene TRBJ1-2; 9 nucleotides agree with TRBD1. The CDR3 contains 14 residues. J was trimmed by 8 bases and V by 3 bases; bases with no gene match: 8. Germline CDR1 reads SGHNT; CDR2 reads YYREEE (reference sequence). The CDR3 DNA reads as TGTGCCAGCAGCTCAAAACAGGGGGCGGAGGGCTACACCTTC. This gives the protein CASSSKQGAEGYTF.

The gene calls are TRBV5-6 and TRBJ2-5; a weak D match, TRBD1 (6 bases). Germline V gene sequence: CDR1 SGHDT, CDR2 YYEEEE. This CDR3 contains 16 residues. V dropped 4 bases and J dropped 5 bases, with 21 bases sitting between them. CDR3 loop: CASSAYGQTGRETQYF. The CDR3, as DNA: TGTGCCAGCAGCGCCTACGGACAGACAGGACGGGAGACCCAGTACTTC.

The J gene is TRBJ2-7, the V gene TRBV15; 7 bases agree with TRBD1. The V and J ends lost 5 bases and 7 bases, in that order; junction bases with no gene match: 8. The CDR3 covers 13 residues. Germline CDR1 and CDR2: LNHNV and YYDKDF (reference sequence). The CDR3 loop reads CATSLDREREQYF. Written as DNA, the CDR3 is TGTGCCACCAGCCTCGACAGGGAGCGAGAGCAGTACTTC.

This chain links TRBV7-2 with TRBJ2-5; unclear D gene. Trimming stripped 1 base from V and 4 bases from J, with 13 bases between. CDR3 length: 15 residues. Germline V gives CDR1 SGHTA, CDR2 FQGNSA. The CDR3 loop reads CASSLDPVPSETQYF. The CDR3 DNA is TGTGCCAGCAGCTTAGATCCGGTTCCCTCAGAGACCCAGTACTTC.

The chain combines TRBV19 with TRBJ2-7; weak D call: TRBD1 (5 bases). The CDR3 loop spans 16 amino acids. CDR1 is LNHDA, CDR2 SQIVND, per germline (reference sequence). V was cut by 3 bases and J by 6 bases, with 21 bases left in between. The CDR3 here is CASSMASQYIGAEQYF. The CDR3 coding sequence is TGTGCCAGTAGTATGGCTTCCCAGTATATTGGGGCCGAGCAGTACTTC.

The gene calls are TRBV7-2 and TRBJ2-7; the match to TRBD2 covers 10 bases. This CDR3 spans 18 amino acids. V shed 1 base, J shed 3 bases, and the junction held 12 bases outside the gene matches. CDR1 and CDR2 from the germline V gene are SGHTA and FQGNSA. CDR3 residues: CASSLVPSSGSNVYEQYF. CDR3 DNA: TGTGCCAGCAGCTTAGTTCCGTCTAGCGGGAGTAACGTCTACGAGCAGTACTTC. The full variable domain, with the rest looked up from reference TRBV7-2 and TRBJ2-7, is GAGVSQSPSNKVTEKGKDVELRCDPISGHTALYWYRQSLGQGLEFLIYFQGNSAPDKSGLPSDRFSAERTGGSVSTLTIQRTQQEDSAVYLCASSLVPSSGSNVYEQYFGPGTRLTVT.